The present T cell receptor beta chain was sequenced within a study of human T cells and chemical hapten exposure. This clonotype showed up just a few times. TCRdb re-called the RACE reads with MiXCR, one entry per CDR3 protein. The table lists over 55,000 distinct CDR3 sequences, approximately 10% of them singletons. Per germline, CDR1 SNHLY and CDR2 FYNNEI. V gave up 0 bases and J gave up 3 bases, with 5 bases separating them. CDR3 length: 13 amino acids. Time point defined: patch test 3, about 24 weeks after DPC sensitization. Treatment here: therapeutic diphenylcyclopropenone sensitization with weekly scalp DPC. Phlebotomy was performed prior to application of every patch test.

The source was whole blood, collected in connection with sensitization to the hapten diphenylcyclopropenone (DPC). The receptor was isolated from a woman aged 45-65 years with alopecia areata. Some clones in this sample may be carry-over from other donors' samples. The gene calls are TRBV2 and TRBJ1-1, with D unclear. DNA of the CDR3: TGTGCCAGCAGTGAAGCACGTGACACTGAAGCTTTCTTT. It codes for CASSEARDTEAFF.